A single sample gave rise to the 25 T cell receptor beta chains below, sequenced in a study of blood T cell repertoires in COVID-19. The data were produced by immunoSEQ multiplex PCR, yet TCRdb's version contains in-frame clones alone and is incomplete. Here the sample spans about 140,000 clones, 80% to 85% being singletons. The sequenced sample was PBMCs or T cells enriched from blood (not recorded which). These receptors originate from a man aged 35 to 55 with acute COVID-19.

Written as DNA, the CDR3 is TGTGCCAGCACCCTTGGGGCGGGGTTTTTTGAGCAGTACTTC. Translated: CASTLGAGFFEQYF. The chain is built from TRBV28 and TRBJ2-7; the D gene is possibly TRBD2 (6 bases). With 7 bases removed from V and 7 bases from J, the gap between germline ends came to 20 bases. Germline lookup yields CDR1 MDHEN and CDR2 SYDVKM. There are 14 residues in the CDR3.

The gene calls are TRBV27 and TRBJ2-2; 7 nucleotides agree with TRBD1. Germline V gene sequence: CDR1 MNHEY, CDR2 SMNVEV (reference sequence). Trimming at V came to 4 bases and at J to 5 bases, leaving 10 bases not matched to a gene. The CDR3 runs 16 residues. The CDR3 loop is CASSSKRQGWTGELFF. CDR3 coding DNA: TGTGCCAGCAGTTCCAAACGACAGGGCTGGACCGGGGAGCTGTTTTTT.

The chain is built from TRBV6-5 and TRBJ2-7, with TRBD1 identical over 10 bases. The CDR3 is made up of 14 amino acids. Losses at the gene ends were 6 bases for V and 3 bases for J; bases not matched to a gene: 5. Per germline, CDR1 MNHEY and CDR2 SVGAGI. The CDR3 here is CASSRDRGSYEQYF. In DNA form, the CDR3 reads TGTGCCAGCAGCCGGGACAGGGGCAGCTACGAGCAGTACTTC.

The chain combines TRBV23-1 with TRBJ2-1, with TRBD1 identical over 10 bases. TRBV23-1 is noted as an ORF with a role that remains uncertain. The CDR3 runs 15 residues. Trimming removed 3 bases from V and 6 bases from J; junction bases left unmatched: 5. This CDR3 reads CASSQGDRGSNEQFF. The CDR3 DNA sequence: TGCGCCAGCAGTCAGGGGGACAGGGGATCCAATGAGCAGTTCTTC.

The V and J genes are TRBV27 and TRBJ1-6; 9 nucleotides agree with TRBD1. The CDR3 runs 15 residues. Per germline, CDR1 MNHEY and CDR2 SMNVEV (reference sequence). The V segment lost 8 bases and the J segment 10 bases; nucleotides outside the gene matches: 12. CDR3 in DNA: TGTGCCAGCGCCCTCTCGGGACAGGGAGGATCACCCCTCCACTTT. As protein: CASALSGQGGSPLHF.

This clone was recorded once. CDR3 in amino acids: CATSRDPAEQETQYF. CDR3 bases: TGTGCCACCAGCAGAGATCCCGCGGAACAAGAGACCCAGTACTTC. V and J are TRBV15 and TRBJ2-5; D gene unclear. Germline V gene data show CDR1 as LNHNV and CDR2 as YYDKDF (reference sequence). CDR3 length: 15 amino acids. Trimming left V 0 bases short and J 2 bases short, with 10 bases between.

The genes are TRBV7-2 and TRBJ2-1; D perhaps matches TRBD1 (6 bases). CDR1 is SGHTA, CDR2 FQGNSA, per germline. The CDR3 has 15 residues. Trimming removed 2 bases from V and 6 bases from J, with 14 bases in between. The CDR3 sequence is CASSLQVGRGNEQFF. The CDR3, as DNA: TGTGCCAGCAGCTTACAGGTTGGCAGGGGCAATGAGCAGTTCTTC.

The chain has TRBV19 and TRBJ2-3, with 10 bases identical to TRBD1. Trimming removed 7 bases from V and 1 base from J; junction bases left unmatched: 11. The germline CDR1 and CDR2 sequences are LNHDA and SQIVND (reference sequence). CDR3 length: 17 residues. This CDR3 is CASTTPGDRGGTDTQYF. DNA of the CDR3: TGTGCCAGTACCACTCCCGGGGACAGGGGAGGCACAGATACGCAGTATTTT.

The chain joins TRBV7-2 to TRBJ2-5; 12 nucleotides line up with TRBD1. The CDR3 is 17 amino acids. V lost 5 bases, J lost 4 bases, and 11 bases stayed unmatched. Germline CDR1 is SGHTA and CDR2 is FQGNSA. CDR3 coding DNA: TGTGCCAGCAGCGCCCAGGGGACAGGGGGCGAGGGAGAGACCCAGTACTTC. It encodes CASSAQGTGGEGETQYF.

The J gene is TRBJ2-2, the V gene TRBV18; 10 bases are a match to TRBD2. This CDR3 spans 17 amino acids. V trimming: 2 bases; J trimming: 6 bases; junction bases outside the gene matches: 9. The germline CDR1 and CDR2 sequences are KGHSH and LQKENI. CDR3 coding DNA: TGTGCCAGCTCACCATCTAGCGGGAGTCGTTTCTCCGGGGAGCTGTTTTTT. Translating it yields CASSPSSGSRFSGELFF.

This clone was found once. V gene TRBV28 combines with J gene TRBJ1-2, with D possibly matching TRBD1 (6 bases). Between the trimmed V and J ends, which lost 3 bases and 4 bases, there was a span of 12 bases. The length of the CDR3 is 14 residues. Germline assignment: CDR1 MDHEN and CDR2 SYDVKM. CDR3 residues: CASSLRGPPYGYTF. The CDR3 nucleotides read TGTGCCAGCAGTTTGCGGGGGCCCCCCTATGGCTACACCTTC.

The chain has TRBV19 and TRBJ1-5; tentative D call: TRBD1 (5 bases). The germline V and J ends were trimmed by 4 bases and 2 bases, with 18 bases remaining between them. The CDR3 is 17 residues long. The V gene's germline CDR1 is LNHDA and CDR2 SQIVND (reference sequence). CDR3 coding DNA: TGTGCCAGTAGTACGTCCTTTGGAGGGGTTGGCAATCAGCCCCAGCATTTT. Protein product: CASSTSFGGVGNQPQHF.

CDR3 in DNA: TGTGCCAGCAGCCAGACACTTCGCTCCTACGAGCAGTACTTC. Translated: CASSQTLRSYEQYF. This chain connects TRBV3-1 (or the pseudogene TRBV3-2) to TRBJ2-7, with D hard to call. V lost 3 bases to trimming and J lost 0 bases, with 9 bases between them. Germline V lookup: CDR1 LGHDT, CDR2 YNNKEL (reference sequence). This CDR3 has 14 residues.

V gene TRBV19 combines with J gene TRBJ1-1; D is perhaps TRBD1 (5 bases). Germline V gene sequence: CDR1 LNHDA, CDR2 SQIVND (reference sequence). V shed 7 bases and J shed 1 base, with 10 bases lying between them. The CDR3 totals 13 residues. The CDR3: CASKAGGNTEAFF. The CDR3 nucleotides are TGTGCCAGTAAGGCGGGGGGGAACACTGAAGCTTTCTTT.

V gene TRBV7-2 combines with J gene TRBJ1-1; the match to TRBD1 covers 7 bases. In germline, CDR1 is SGHTA, CDR2 FQGNSA. V lost 5 bases to trimming and J lost 4 bases; unmatched junction nucleotides: 19. CDR3 length: 18 residues. The CDR3 loop reads CASSIGGGEAGPGTEAFF. The CDR3 nucleotides read TGTGCCAGCAGCATCGGAGGGGGCGAGGCGGGGCCGGGCACTGAAGCTTTCTTT.

This chain links TRBV9 with TRBJ1-2, with D possibly TRBD1 on 6 matching bases. There are 14 residues in the CDR3. Looked up from germline, CDR1 is SGDLS and CDR2 is YYNGEE. Trimming removed 4 bases at V and 3 bases at J, with 13 bases between. CDR3 residues: CASSLSGADYGYTF. The CDR3 DNA reads TGTGCCAGCAGCCTTTCAGGGGCTGACTATGGCTACACCTTC.

CDR3 sequence (DNA): TGTGCCAGCAGGGAACAGGGCGGCACAGATACGCAGTATTTT. Residues: CASREQGGTDTQYF. The chain links TRBV6-4 to TRBJ2-3, with TRBD1 as a possible D gene (6 bases). Trimming shortened V by 6 bases and J by 1 base, and 11 bases separated the two germline ends. Germline-derived CDR1 and CDR2 are MRHNA and SNTAGT. CDR3 length: 14 amino acids.

This CDR3 is CASSFSGSGEQFF. The CDR3 DNA sequence: TGTGCCAGCAGCTTCAGCGGGAGTGGTGAGCAGTTCTTC. The chain has TRBV11-3 and TRBJ2-1, with 8 bases lining up with TRBD2. The CDR3 covers 13 residues. V shed 3 bases, J shed 9 bases, and the junction held 4 bases outside the gene matches. Germline loops: CDR1 SGHNT, CDR2 YENEEA.

This chain links TRBV29-1 with TRBJ1-1, with 8 bases matching TRBD1. The J segment lost 4 bases and the V segment lost 4 bases, leaving 5 bases of the junction unmatched. The CDR3 loop spans 13 amino acids. Germline CDR1 SQVTM, CDR2 ANQGSEA. CDR3 residues: CSVVQGAATEAFF. The CDR3 DNA reads TGCAGCGTTGTTCAGGGGGCAGCCACTGAAGCTTTCTTT.

This clone has only one observation. This chain links TRBV30 with TRBJ1-1; 9 bases agree with TRBD1. This CDR3 spans 14 amino acids. CDR1 GTSNPN and CDR2 SVGIG come from the germline V gene (reference sequence). With 3 bases clipped from V and 3 bases from J, the junction kept 5 bases outside the gene matches. CDR3 nucleotide sequence: TGTGCCTGGAGCCGGACAGGGGTCCACACTGAAGCTTTCTTT. Translated, it gives CAWSRTGVHTEAFF.

The rearrangement links TRBV12-1 to TRBJ1-4; the table's TRBD1 call for D was not verified on the DNA. TRBV12-1 is flagged as a pseudogene. The length of the CDR3 is 16 residues. The chain's CDR3 is CASSGSPGADNEKLFF. In DNA, the CDR3 is TGTGCCAGCAGCGGGAGCCCAGGGGCCGATAATGAAAAACTGTTTTTT.

The CDR3: CASSSPRSSGQETQYF. The CDR3 bases are TGTGCCAGCAGTTCCCCGCGGTCTAGCGGCCAAGAGACCCAGTACTTC. This rearrangement joins TRBV6-5 to TRBJ2-5; 7 nucleotides line up with TRBD2. This CDR3 has 16 amino acids. Looked up from germline, CDR1 is MNHEY and CDR2 is SVGAGI. V lost 4 bases, J lost 1 base, and 9 bases stayed unmatched.

As DNA, the CDR3 is TGTGCCAGCAGTTTCCGGACATCTTACAATGAGCAGTTCTTC. This translates into CASSFRTSYNEQFF. V is TRBV27 and J is TRBJ2-1; TRBD1 might be the D (5 bases). The CDR3 extends over 14 amino acids. The V end lost 3 bases, the J end lost 4 bases, and 10 bases lay between the germline ends. CDR1 MNHEY and CDR2 SMNVEV come from the germline V gene (reference sequence).

The chain has TRBV9 and TRBJ2-2; D possibly corresponds to TRBD1 (6 bases). The CDR3 runs 13 residues. The germline V gene has CDR1 SGDLS and CDR2 YYNGEE. Between the trimmed V and J ends, which lost 0 bases and 7 bases, there was a span of 7 bases. In DNA form, the CDR3 reads TGTGCCAGCAGCGTAGAGGGGGTCGGGGAGCTGTTTTTT. Translated: CASSVEGVGELFF.

This chain joins TRBV6-5 and TRBJ1-2; no definite D call. In germline, CDR1 is MNHEY, CDR2 SVGAGI. This CDR3 comprises 14 residues. V dropped 2 bases and J dropped 7 bases, with 14 bases sitting between them. CDR3 nucleotides: TGTGCCAGCAGTTACGAACCAACTGGTTCTGGCTACACCTTC. Its translation is CASSYEPTGSGYTF.